This is a list of T cell receptor beta chains from one sample in a study of blood T cell repertoires in COVID-19. Sequenced by immunoSEQ multiplex PCR; TCRdb stores in-frame clones only, minus some. The sample has some 200,000 clones, over 80% seen once. The sample consisted of peripheral blood. These receptors were obtained from a woman under 40 with COVID-19, enrolled during active disease. Both conserved end residues are part of each CDR3. The D gene is left open where the match is weak. Clone size, where shown, is once, few, many, or a class for clones that have expanded.

d_call,v_call,j_call,clone_size,cdr3_nt,cdr3_aa
TRBD2,TRBV15,TRBJ2-1,NA,TGTGCCACCAGCAGAGATAGGGAGGGTTGGGGTGAGCAGTTCTTC,CATSRDREGWGEQFF
NA,TRBV19,TRBJ1-5,NA,TGTGCCAGTAGTACCGGACAGTCTTCTCAGCCCCAGCATTTT,CASSTGQSSQPQHF
TRBD1,TRBV6-6,TRBJ2-1,NA,TGTGCCAGCAGTTACTCCGGCAGGGGGAATAGGAATGAGCAGTTCTTC,CASSYSGRGNRNEQFF
TRBD1,TRBV5-4,TRBJ2-2,NA,TGTGCCAGCAGCGTGGGACAGGGCAACGGGGAGCTGTTTTTT,CASSVGQGNGELFF
NA,TRBV7-7,TRBJ1-1,once,TGTGCCAGCAGCTTAGAAGAGTTGAACACTGAAGCTTTCTTT,CASSLEELNTEAFF
NA,TRBV5-1,TRBJ1-2,NA,TGCGCCAGCAGCCGCCCGGAGGGTGGCTATGGCTACACCTTC,CASSRPEGGYGYTF
TRBD1,TRBV4-3,TRBJ1-2,NA,TGCGCCAGCAGCCCAGGGGGGACAGGTCTCATTGATGGCTACACCTTC,CASSPGGTGLIDGYTF
NA,TRBV2,TRBJ1-2,NA,TGTGCCAGCTCCCAAATTCACCTTACAGGCGTGAATAACTATGGCTACACCTTC,CASSQIHLTGVNNYGYTF